The rows below give T cell receptor beta chains drawn from one sample of a study of radiotherapy plus CTLA-4 blockade in lung cancer. The repertoire was sequenced with immunoSEQ multiplex PCR; TCRdb's copy has only in-frame clones and lacks some. The sample carries some 80,000 clones, 60% to 85% recorded once. Here the sequenced sample was peripheral blood, taken from a patient treated with radiotherapy plus ipilimumab. The receptors derive from a human donor with non-small cell lung cancer whose response to radiotherapy plus ipilimumab could not be evaluated. Some clones in this sample may be carry-over from other donors' samples. The CDR3 runs from the conserved cysteine through the conserved F or W. A D gene is named only where the DNA matches it firmly. Clone sizes are given selectively: once, few, many, or a class where the clone is expanded.

NA	NA	TRBJ1-1	TRBV7-2	TGTGCCAGCAGCTTAAGTCGAGGCACTGAAGCTTTCTTT	CASSLSRGTEAFF
TRBD2	NA	TRBJ2-5	TRBV29-1	TGCAGCGTTGGGCCTAGCGGGGAAGAGACCCAGTACTTC	CSVGPSGEETQYF
TRBD2	once	TRBJ2-7	TRBV6-1	TGTGCCAGCACCCGACGGGAGGGGACCTACGAGCAGTACTTC	CASTRREGTYEQYF
NA	NA	TRBJ1-6	TRBV28	TGTGCCAGCAGTTTATATGGACAGAGTAATTCACCCCTCCACTTT	CASSLYGQSNSPLHF
TRBD1	NA	TRBJ2-4	TRBV6-1	TGTGCCAGCAGTGAATCGACAGGGATGAGACACATTCAGTACTTC	CASSESTGMRHIQYF
NA	NA	TRBJ2-2	TRBV5-6	TGTGCCAGCAGCTTGGGCGGGGGCTTCAGGGAGCTGTTTTTT	CASSLGGGFRELFF
NA	NA	TRBJ1-6	TRBV5-1	TGCGCCAGCAACAGGGAGCGTAATTCACCCCTCCACTTT	CASNRERNSPLHF
NA	NA	TRBJ1-5	TRBV4-3	TGCGCCAGCAGCCAAGACATTAGCAATCAGCCCCAGCATTTT	CASSQDISNQPQHF
TRBD1	NA	TRBJ2-7	TRBV27	TGTGCCAGCAGCATAGGACAGGGCTACGAGCAGTACTTC	CASSIGQGYEQYF
TRBD1	NA	TRBJ2-2	TRBV27	TGTGCCAGCAGTGTGGGGGACAGAGACGGGGAGCTGTTTTTT	CASSVGDRDGELFF
NA	NA	TRBJ1-1	TRBV5-1	TGCGCCAGCAGCTTGGGTCCCTCGGCAGGGGATGTGACTGAAGCTTTCTTT	CASSLGPSAGDVTEAFF
TRBD1	NA	TRBJ2-5	TRBV7-9	TGTGCCAGCAGATCATCTACAGGGGGCGCGGGTGAGACCCAGTACTTC	CASRSSTGGAGETQYF
TRBD1	NA	TRBJ2-7	TRBV2	TGTGCCAGCAGTGAGGGACAGGGGAACTTTTACGAGCAGTACTTC	CASSEGQGNFYEQYF
TRBD1	NA	TRBJ2-2	TRBV2	TGTGCCAGCAGGACGACATGGGACAGGGGGGACACCGGGGAGCTGTTTTTT	CASRTTWDRGDTGELFF